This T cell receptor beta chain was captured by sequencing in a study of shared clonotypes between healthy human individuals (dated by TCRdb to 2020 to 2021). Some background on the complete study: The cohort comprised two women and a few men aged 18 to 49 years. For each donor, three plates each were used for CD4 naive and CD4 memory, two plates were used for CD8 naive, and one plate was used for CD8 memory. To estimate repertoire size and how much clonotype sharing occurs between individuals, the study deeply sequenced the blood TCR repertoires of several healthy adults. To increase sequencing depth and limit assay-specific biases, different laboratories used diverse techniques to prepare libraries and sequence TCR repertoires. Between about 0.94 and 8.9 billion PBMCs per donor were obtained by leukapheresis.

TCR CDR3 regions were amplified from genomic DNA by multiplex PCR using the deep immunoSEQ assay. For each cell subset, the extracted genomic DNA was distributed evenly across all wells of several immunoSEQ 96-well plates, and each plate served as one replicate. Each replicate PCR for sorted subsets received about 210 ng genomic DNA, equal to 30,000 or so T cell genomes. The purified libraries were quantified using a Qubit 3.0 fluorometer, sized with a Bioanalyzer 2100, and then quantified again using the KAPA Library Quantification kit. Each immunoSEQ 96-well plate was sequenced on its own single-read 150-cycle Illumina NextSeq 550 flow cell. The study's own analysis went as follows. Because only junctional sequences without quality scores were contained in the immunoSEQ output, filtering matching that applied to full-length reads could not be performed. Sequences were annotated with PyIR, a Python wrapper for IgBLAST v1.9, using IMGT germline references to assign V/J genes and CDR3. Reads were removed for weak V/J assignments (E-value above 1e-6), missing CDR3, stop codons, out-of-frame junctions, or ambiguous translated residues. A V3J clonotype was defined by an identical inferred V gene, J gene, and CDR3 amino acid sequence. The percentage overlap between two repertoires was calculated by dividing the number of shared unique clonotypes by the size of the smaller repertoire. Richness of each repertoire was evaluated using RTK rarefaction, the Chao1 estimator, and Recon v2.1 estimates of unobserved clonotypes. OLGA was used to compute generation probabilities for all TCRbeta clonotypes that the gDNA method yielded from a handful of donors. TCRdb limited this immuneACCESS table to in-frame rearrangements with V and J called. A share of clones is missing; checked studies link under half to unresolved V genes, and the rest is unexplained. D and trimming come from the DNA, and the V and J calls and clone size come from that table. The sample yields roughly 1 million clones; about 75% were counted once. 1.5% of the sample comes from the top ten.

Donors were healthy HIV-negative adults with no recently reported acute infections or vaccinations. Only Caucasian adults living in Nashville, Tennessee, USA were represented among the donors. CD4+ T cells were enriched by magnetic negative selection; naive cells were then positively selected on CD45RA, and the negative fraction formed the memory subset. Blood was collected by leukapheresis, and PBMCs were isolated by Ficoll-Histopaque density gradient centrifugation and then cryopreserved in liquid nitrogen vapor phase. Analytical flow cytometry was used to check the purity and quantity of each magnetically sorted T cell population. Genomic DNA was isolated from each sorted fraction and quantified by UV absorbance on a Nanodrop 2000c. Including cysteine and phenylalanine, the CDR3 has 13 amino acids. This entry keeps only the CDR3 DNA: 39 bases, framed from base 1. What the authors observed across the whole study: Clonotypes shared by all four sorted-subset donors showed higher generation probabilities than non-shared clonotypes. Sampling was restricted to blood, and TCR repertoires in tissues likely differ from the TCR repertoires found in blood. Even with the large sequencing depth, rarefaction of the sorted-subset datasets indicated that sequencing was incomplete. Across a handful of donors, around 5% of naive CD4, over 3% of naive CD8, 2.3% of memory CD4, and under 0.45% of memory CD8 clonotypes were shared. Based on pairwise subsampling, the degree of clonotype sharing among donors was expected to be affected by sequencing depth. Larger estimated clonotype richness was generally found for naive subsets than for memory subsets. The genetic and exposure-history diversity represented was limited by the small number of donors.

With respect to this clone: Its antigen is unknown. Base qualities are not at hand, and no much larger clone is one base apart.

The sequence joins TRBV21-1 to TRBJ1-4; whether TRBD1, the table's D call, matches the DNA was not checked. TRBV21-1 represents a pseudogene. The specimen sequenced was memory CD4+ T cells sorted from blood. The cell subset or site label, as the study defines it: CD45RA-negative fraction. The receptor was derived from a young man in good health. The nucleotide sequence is TGTGCCAGCAGCAATCCAGGGGCGAAGGGCCTGTTTTTT. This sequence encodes CASSNPGAKGLFF.